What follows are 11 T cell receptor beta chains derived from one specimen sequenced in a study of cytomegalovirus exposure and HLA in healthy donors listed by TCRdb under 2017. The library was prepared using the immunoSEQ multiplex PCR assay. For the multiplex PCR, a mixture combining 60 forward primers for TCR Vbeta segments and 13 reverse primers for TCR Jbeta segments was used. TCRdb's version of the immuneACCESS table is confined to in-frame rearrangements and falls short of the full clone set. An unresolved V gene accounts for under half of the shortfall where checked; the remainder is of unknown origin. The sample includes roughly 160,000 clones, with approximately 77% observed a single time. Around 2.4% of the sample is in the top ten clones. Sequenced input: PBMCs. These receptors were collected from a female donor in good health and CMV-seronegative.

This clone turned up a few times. Written as DNA, the CDR3 is TGTGCCACCAGCAGAGAAGGCAGCCCACAGCAGCCCCAGCATTTT. Amino acid sequence: CATSREGSPQQPQHF. V is TRBV15 and J is TRBJ1-5; no reliable D call. Germline CDR1 and CDR2: LNHNV and YYDKDF (reference sequence). The CDR3 totals 15 residues. With 0 bases removed from V and 7 bases from J, the gap between germline ends came to 13 bases. The full variable domain, rest sourced from reference TRBV15 and TRBJ1-5, is DAMVIQNPRYQVTQFGKPVTLSCSQTLNHNVMYWYQQKSSQAPKLLFHYYDKDFNNEADTPDNFQSRRPNTSFCFLDIRSPGLGDTAMYLCATSREGSPQQPQHFGDGTRLSIL.

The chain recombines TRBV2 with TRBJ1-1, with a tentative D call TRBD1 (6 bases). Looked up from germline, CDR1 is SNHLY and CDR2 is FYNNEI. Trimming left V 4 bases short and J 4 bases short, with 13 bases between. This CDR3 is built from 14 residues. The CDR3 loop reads CASSAWGQSTEAFF. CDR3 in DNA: TGTGCCAGCAGTGCCTGGGGGCAGAGCACTGAAGCTTTCTTT.

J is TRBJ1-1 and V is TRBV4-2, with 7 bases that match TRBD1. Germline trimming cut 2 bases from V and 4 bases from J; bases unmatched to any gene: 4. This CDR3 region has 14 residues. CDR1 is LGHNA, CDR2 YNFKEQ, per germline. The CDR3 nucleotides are TGTGCCAGCAGCCAACAGGGGGATAGCACTGAAGCTTTCTTT. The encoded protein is CASSQQGDSTEAFF.

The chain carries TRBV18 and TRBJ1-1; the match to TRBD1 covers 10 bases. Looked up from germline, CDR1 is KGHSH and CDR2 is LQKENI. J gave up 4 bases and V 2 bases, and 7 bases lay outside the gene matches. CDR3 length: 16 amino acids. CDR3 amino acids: CASSPYSGQGFTEAFF. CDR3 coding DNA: TGTGCCAGCTCACCATATTCGGGACAGGGGTTCACTGAAGCTTTCTTT.

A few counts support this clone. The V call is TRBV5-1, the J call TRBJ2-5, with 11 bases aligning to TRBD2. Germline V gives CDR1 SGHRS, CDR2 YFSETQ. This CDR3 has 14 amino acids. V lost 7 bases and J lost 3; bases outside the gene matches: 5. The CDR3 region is CASGGTSGKETQYF. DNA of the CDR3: TGCGCCAGCGGTGGGACTAGCGGAAAAGAGACCCAGTACTTC.

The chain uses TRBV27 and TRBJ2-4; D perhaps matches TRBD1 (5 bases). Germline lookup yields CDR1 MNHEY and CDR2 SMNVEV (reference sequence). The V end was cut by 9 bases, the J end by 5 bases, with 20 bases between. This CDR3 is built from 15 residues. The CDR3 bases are TGTGCCAGTTGCCATAACCCCCAAGGGGAAAACATTCAGTACTTC. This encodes CASCHNPQGENIQYF.

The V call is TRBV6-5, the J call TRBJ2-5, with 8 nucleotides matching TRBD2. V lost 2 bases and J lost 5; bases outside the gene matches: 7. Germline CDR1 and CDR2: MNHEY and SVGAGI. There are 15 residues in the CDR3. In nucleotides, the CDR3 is TGTGCCAGCAGTTACGAAGCGGGGGCGTTGGAGACCCAGTACTTC. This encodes CASSYEAGALETQYF.

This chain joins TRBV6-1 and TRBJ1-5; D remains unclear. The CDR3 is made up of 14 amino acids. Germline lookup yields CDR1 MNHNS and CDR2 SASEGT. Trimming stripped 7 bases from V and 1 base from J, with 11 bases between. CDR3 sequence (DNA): TGTGCCAGCACCCCGGTATCGAGCAATCAGCCCCAGCATTTT. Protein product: CASTPVSSNQPQHF.

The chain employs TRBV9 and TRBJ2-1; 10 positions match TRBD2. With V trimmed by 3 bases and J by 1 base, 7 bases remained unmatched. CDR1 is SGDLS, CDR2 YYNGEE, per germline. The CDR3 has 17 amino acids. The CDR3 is CASSAGTSVWSYNEQFF. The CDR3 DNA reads TGTGCCAGCAGCGCAGGGACTAGCGTATGGTCCTACAATGAGCAGTTCTTC.

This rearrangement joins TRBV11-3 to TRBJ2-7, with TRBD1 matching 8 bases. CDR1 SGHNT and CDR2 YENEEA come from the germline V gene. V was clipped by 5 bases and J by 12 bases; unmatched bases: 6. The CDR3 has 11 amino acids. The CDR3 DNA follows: TGTGCCAGCAGCCAAGGGACAGGTTTGTACTTC. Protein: CASSQGTGLYF.

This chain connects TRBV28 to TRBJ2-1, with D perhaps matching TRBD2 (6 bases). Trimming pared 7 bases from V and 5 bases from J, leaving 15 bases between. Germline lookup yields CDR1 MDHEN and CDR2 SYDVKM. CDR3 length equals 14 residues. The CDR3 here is CASIRGGKHNEQFF. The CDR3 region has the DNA TGTGCCAGCATACGTGGCGGGAAACACAATGAGCAGTTCTTC.